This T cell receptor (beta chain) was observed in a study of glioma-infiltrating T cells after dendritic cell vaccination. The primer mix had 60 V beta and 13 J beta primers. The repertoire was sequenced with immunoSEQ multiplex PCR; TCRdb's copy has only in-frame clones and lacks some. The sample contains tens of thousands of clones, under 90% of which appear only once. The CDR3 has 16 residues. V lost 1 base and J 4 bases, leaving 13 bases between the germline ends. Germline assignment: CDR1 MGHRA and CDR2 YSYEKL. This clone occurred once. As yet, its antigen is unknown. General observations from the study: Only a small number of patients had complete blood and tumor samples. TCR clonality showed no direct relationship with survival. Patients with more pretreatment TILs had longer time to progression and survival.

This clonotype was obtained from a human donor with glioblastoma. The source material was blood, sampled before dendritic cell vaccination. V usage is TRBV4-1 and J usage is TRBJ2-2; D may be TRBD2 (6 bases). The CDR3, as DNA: TGCGCCAGCAGCCAAGGTGGCGGGATCGCCACCGGGGAGCTGTTTTTT. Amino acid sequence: CASSQGGGIATGELFF.